Listed below are T cell receptor beta chains from one sample, sequenced in a study of PD-L1 blockade in urothelial cancer. The table came from immunoSEQ multiplex PCR; TCRdb's copy has only in-frame clones and leaves some out. The sample yields some 43,000 clones, approximately 80% seen once. Sequenced material: PBMCs, taken around atezolizumab (anti-PD-L1) treatment. These receptors all stem from a man aged 60-69 years with urothelial cancer. The CDR3 runs from the conserved cysteine through the conserved F or W. D genes are given only for firm matches. Not all rows give a size; the values are once, few, many and, for expanded clones, a class.

CDR3 DNA: TGTGCCAGCAGCTTAGAGGCGGAATCTAACTATGGCTACACCTTC
CDR3 protein: CASSLEAESNYGYTF
V gene: TRBV11-2
D gene: -
clone size: -
J gene: TRBJ1-2

CDR3 DNA: TGCGCCAGCAGGGAGGGAGACACGGGTGGCTACACCTTC
CDR3 protein: CASREGDTGGYTF
V gene: TRBV5-1
D gene: -
clone size: -
J gene: TRBJ1-2

CDR3 DNA: TGTGCCAGCAGCTTAGCGTCCAGTGCCTTATTGGGCTACACCTTC
CDR3 protein: CASSLASSALLGYTF
V gene: TRBV7-9
D gene: -
clone size: -
J gene: TRBJ1-2

CDR3 DNA: TGTGCCAGCGCAGCGGGAAGGATGAACACTGAAGCTTTCTTT
CDR3 protein: CASAAGRMNTEAFF
V gene: TRBV6-1
D gene: -
clone size: few
J gene: TRBJ1-1

CDR3 DNA: TGTGCCAGCAGCTTAGGCTTAGCGATAGGGACAGGGGGGCATCAGCCCCAGCATTTT
CDR3 protein: CASSLGLAIGTGGHQPQHF
V gene: TRBV13
D gene: TRBD1
clone size: -
J gene: TRBJ1-5

CDR3 DNA: TGTGCCACCCAACTAGCCCCATCGGTTTACAATGAGCAGTTCTTC
CDR3 protein: CATQLAPSVYNEQFF
V gene: TRBV7-6
D gene: -
clone size: -
J gene: TRBJ2-1

CDR3 DNA: TGTGCCAGCAGCCTTCTGACAGTTCCTTGGGACGAGCAGTACTTC
CDR3 protein: CASSLLTVPWDEQYF
V gene: TRBV11-2
D gene: -
clone size: -
J gene: TRBJ2-7

CDR3 DNA: TGCGCCAGCAGCCCCCGGGGACTAGCGGGTGGCCGTTCCTACAATGAGCAGTTCTTC
CDR3 protein: CASSPRGLAGGRSYNEQFF
V gene: TRBV5-1
D gene: TRBD2
clone size: -
J gene: TRBJ2-1

CDR3 DNA: TGTGCCAGCAGCTACAGACAGACGAGCTCCTACGAGCAGTACTTC
CDR3 protein: CASSYRQTSSYEQYF
V gene: TRBV11-1
D gene: -
clone size: -
J gene: TRBJ2-7

CDR3 DNA: TGTGCCAGCAGTCCCCAGACAGGGGGCTCTTATGGCTACACCTTC
CDR3 protein: CASSPQTGGSYGYTF
V gene: TRBV27
D gene: TRBD1
clone size: -
J gene: TRBJ1-2

CDR3 DNA: TGTGCCAGCAGGTTGGGGCTCGACGAGAGGGGCTACACCTTC
CDR3 protein: CASRLGLDERGYTF
V gene: TRBV28
D gene: -
clone size: once
J gene: TRBJ1-2

CDR3 DNA: TGTGCCAGCAGCCAAAGTGGGACAGGGACCTCCTACGAGCAGTACTTC
CDR3 protein: CASSQSGTGTSYEQYF
V gene: TRBV4-2
D gene: TRBD1
clone size: -
J gene: TRBJ2-7

CDR3 DNA: TGTGCCAGCAGTTACAAGACAGGGTTGAAAGAGACCCAGTACTTC
CDR3 protein: CASSYKTGLKETQYF
V gene: TRBV6-6
D gene: TRBD1
clone size: -
J gene: TRBJ2-5

CDR3 DNA: TGCGCCAGCAGCCCCCTGGGAGGGGATACGCAGTATTTT
CDR3 protein: CASSPLGGDTQYF
V gene: TRBV4-1
D gene: TRBD2
clone size: -
J gene: TRBJ2-3

CDR3 DNA: TGTGCCAGCAGCCATCCCAATGAGCAGTTCTTC
CDR3 protein: CASSHPNEQFF
V gene: TRBV11-2
D gene: -
clone size: -
J gene: TRBJ2-1

CDR3 DNA: TGTGCCAGCAGCCAAGATCTGGGGGGGAGCTCCTACGAGCAGTACTTC
CDR3 protein: CASSQDLGGSSYEQYF
V gene: TRBV4-2
D gene: TRBD2
clone size: once
J gene: TRBJ2-7

CDR3 DNA: TGTGCCAGCAGTTTGAGCGGCCTCTACGAGCAGTACTTC
CDR3 protein: CASSLSGLYEQYF
V gene: TRBV28
D gene: -
clone size: few
J gene: TRBJ2-7

CDR3 DNA: TGTGCCAGCAGTAAGAGGAGGGGTGGAAATCAGCCCCAGCATTTT
CDR3 protein: CASSKRRGGNQPQHF
V gene: TRBV6-5
D gene: -
clone size: -
J gene: TRBJ1-5

CDR3 DNA: TGTGCCTGGAGACAGGGGTTGACCCAGTACTTC
CDR3 protein: CAWRQGLTQYF
V gene: TRBV30
D gene: TRBD1
clone size: -
J gene: TRBJ2-5

CDR3 DNA: TGCGCCAGCAGCTTAACGGACAGGGGGAAAGCTTTCTTT
CDR3 protein: CASSLTDRGKAFF
V gene: TRBV5-1
D gene: TRBD1
clone size: -
J gene: TRBJ1-1

CDR3 DNA: TGTGCCAGCAGCTTAGATCTCAATCAGCCCCAGCATTTT
CDR3 protein: CASSLDLNQPQHF
V gene: TRBV11-2
D gene: -
clone size: -
J gene: TRBJ1-5

CDR3 DNA: TGTGCCAGCAGTTTTAGTCGGACAGGCTTAGCTGGGGCCAACGTCCTGACTTTC
CDR3 protein: CASSFSRTGLAGANVLTF
V gene: TRBV28
D gene: TRBD1
clone size: -
J gene: TRBJ2-6

CDR3 DNA: TGTGCCAGCAGCCAAAGACGAGGAGGATATCGTGGCTACACCTTC
CDR3 protein: CASSQRRGGYRGYTF
V gene: TRBV7-8
D gene: -
clone size: -
J gene: TRBJ1-2

CDR3 DNA: TGCAGCGTTGACCCGCGACTTCCCACAGATACGCAGTATTTT
CDR3 protein: CSVDPRLPTDTQYF
V gene: TRBV29-1
D gene: -
clone size: -
J gene: TRBJ2-3

CDR3 DNA: TGTGCCGGGGGGAACTCCGATGAGCAGTTCTTC
CDR3 protein: CAGGNSDEQFF
V gene: TRBV6-1
D gene: -
clone size: -
J gene: TRBJ2-1

CDR3 DNA: TGCGCCAGCAGTGAGTTACACGGGGACTCAGGCACAGATACGCAGTATTTT
CDR3 protein: CASSELHGDSGTDTQYF
V gene: TRBV10-1
D gene: -
clone size: -
J gene: TRBJ2-3

CDR3 DNA: TGTGCCATCAGACATAGCGGGAGTTGGGCAGATACGCAGTATTTT
CDR3 protein: CAIRHSGSWADTQYF
V gene: TRBV10-3
D gene: TRBD2
clone size: -
J gene: TRBJ2-3

CDR3 DNA: TGTGCCAGCAGTCGGGACAGGGGGAACGAGCAGTACTTC
CDR3 protein: CASSRDRGNEQYF
V gene: TRBV2
D gene: TRBD1
clone size: few
J gene: TRBJ2-7

CDR3 DNA: TGCAGCGTTTTGGACAGGGGAAAAGGAAACACCATATATTTT
CDR3 protein: CSVLDRGKGNTIYF
V gene: TRBV29-1
D gene: TRBD1
clone size: -
J gene: TRBJ1-3

CDR3 DNA: TGCGCCAGCAGCTTGGCAGGTCTAGCGGACAATGAGCAGTTCTTC
CDR3 protein: CASSLAGLADNEQFF
V gene: TRBV5-1
D gene: TRBD2
clone size: once
J gene: TRBJ2-1

CDR3 DNA: TGTGCCAGCAGTTTTCCCGGGACAGGGAGTTTTGGCTACACCTTC
CDR3 protein: CASSFPGTGSFGYTF
V gene: TRBV28
D gene: TRBD1
clone size: -
J gene: TRBJ1-2

CDR3 DNA: TGTGCCAGCAGTTTAGTGGGAGGGGACACTGAAGCTTTCTTT
CDR3 protein: CASSLVGGDTEAFF
V gene: TRBV28
D gene: -
clone size: -
J gene: TRBJ1-1

CDR3 DNA: TGTGCCATCAGTCAGATGGCAACTAATGAAAAACTGTTTTTT
CDR3 protein: CAISQMATNEKLFF
V gene: TRBV10-3
D gene: -
clone size: -
J gene: TRBJ1-4

CDR3 DNA: TGTGCCAGCAGTTACCGGGTGGACACCTACAATGAGCAGTTCTTC
CDR3 protein: CASSYRVDTYNEQFF
V gene: TRBV6-5
D gene: -
clone size: -
J gene: TRBJ2-1

CDR3 DNA: TGTGCCAGTGGACAGGGGTATGGCTATGGCTACACCTTC
CDR3 protein: CASGQGYGYGYTF
V gene: TRBV19
D gene: TRBD1
clone size: -
J gene: TRBJ1-2

CDR3 DNA: TGTGCCAGCAGACCTAGACAGGGGGACTATGGCTACACCTTC
CDR3 protein: CASRPRQGDYGYTF
V gene: TRBV28
D gene: TRBD1
clone size: once
J gene: TRBJ1-2

CDR3 DNA: TGCGCCAGCAGCCAAGATCTAAGAGACAATGAGCAGTTCTTC
CDR3 protein: CASSQDLRDNEQFF
V gene: TRBV4-1
D gene: -
clone size: -
J gene: TRBJ2-1

CDR3 DNA: TGTGCCAGCAGCTGGACAGGGGGTCACAACTATGGCTACACCTTC
CDR3 protein: CASSWTGGHNYGYTF
V gene: TRBV5-8
D gene: TRBD1
clone size: few
J gene: TRBJ1-2

CDR3 DNA: TGCGCCAGCAGCTTTAGCGGGCATAGCACAGATACGCAGTATTTT
CDR3 protein: CASSFSGHSTDTQYF
V gene: TRBV5-1
D gene: TRBD2
clone size: -
J gene: TRBJ2-3

CDR3 DNA: TGTGCCAGCAGGGACCGGGACTGGAAAAACATTCAGTACTTC
CDR3 protein: CASRDRDWKNIQYF
V gene: TRBV6-1
D gene: -
clone size: once
J gene: TRBJ2-4

CDR3 DNA: TGTGCCAGCCAAATCTCAGTCACGGATACGCAGTATTTT
CDR3 protein: CASQISVTDTQYF
V gene: TRBV27
D gene: -
clone size: few
J gene: TRBJ2-3

CDR3 DNA: TGTGCCAGCAGCCCTAGTGTGACAGGGGGCCCGACGGGGCCCCAGCATTTT
CDR3 protein: CASSPSVTGGPTGPQHF
V gene: TRBV7-8
D gene: TRBD1
clone size: -
J gene: TRBJ1-5

CDR3 DNA: TGTGCCAGCAGTTACGCGGGAGCCTTCTACAATGAGCAGTTCTTC
CDR3 protein: CASSYAGAFYNEQFF
V gene: TRBV6-5
D gene: TRBD2
clone size: -
J gene: TRBJ2-1

CDR3 DNA: TGTGCCACCAGCCCCTACAGGGACACCAATCAGCCCCAGCATTTT
CDR3 protein: CATSPYRDTNQPQHF
V gene: TRBV15
D gene: -
clone size: -
J gene: TRBJ1-5

CDR3 DNA: TGTGCCAGCAGCGAAGCGCGGACTACAGATACGCAGTATTTT
CDR3 protein: CASSEARTTDTQYF
V gene: TRBV6-1
D gene: -
clone size: once
J gene: TRBJ2-3

CDR3 DNA: TGTGCCAGTAGTCCCGGGACAGGGTACACCGGGGAGCTGTTTTTT
CDR3 protein: CASSPGTGYTGELFF
V gene: TRBV19
D gene: TRBD1
clone size: -
J gene: TRBJ2-2

CDR3 DNA: TGTGCCAGCAGCCGGGGAGGGGGAAGCAATGAGCAGTTCTTC
CDR3 protein: CASSRGGGSNEQFF
V gene: TRBV6-5
D gene: -
clone size: -
J gene: TRBJ2-1

CDR3 DNA: TGTGCCAGCAGACCCGGGAGGGGAGGGGCCGGGGAGCTGTTTTTT
CDR3 protein: CASRPGRGGAGELFF
V gene: TRBV7-2
D gene: TRBD2
clone size: few
J gene: TRBJ2-2

CDR3 DNA: TGTGCCAGCAGCGCTCGACTTGGGAACACTGAAGCTTTCTTT
CDR3 protein: CASSARLGNTEAFF
V gene: TRBV7-2
D gene: -
clone size: -
J gene: TRBJ1-1

CDR3 DNA: TGTGCCAGCAGTGGGCAGGGGGCAGGGCCCCAGCATTTT
CDR3 protein: CASSGQGAGPQHF
V gene: TRBV28
D gene: TRBD1
clone size: -
J gene: TRBJ1-5

CDR3 DNA: TGTGCCAGCAGCTCCCCTATTGGGGGGTCGGAGACCCAGTACTTC
CDR3 protein: CASSSPIGGSETQYF
V gene: TRBV27
D gene: -
clone size: -
J gene: TRBJ2-5

CDR3 DNA: TGTGCCAGCAGTCCAAACCCTACAGGAACTAATGAAAAACTGTTTTTT
CDR3 protein: CASSPNPTGTNEKLFF
V gene: TRBV27
D gene: -
clone size: medium-sized
J gene: TRBJ1-4

CDR3 DNA: TGCGCCAGCTCAATCGACTTGAACACTGAAGCTTTCTTT
CDR3 protein: CASSIDLNTEAFF
V gene: TRBV4-1
D gene: -
clone size: -
J gene: TRBJ1-1

CDR3 DNA: TGTGCCAGTAGTATTTCTATAGGTGGGAGCGAAGCTTTCTTT
CDR3 protein: CASSISIGGSEAFF
V gene: TRBV19
D gene: -
clone size: -
J gene: TRBJ1-1

CDR3 DNA: TGTGCCAGCAGCCAGGATCCGGGAGGGCGCAATGAGCAGTTCTTC
CDR3 protein: CASSQDPGGRNEQFF
V gene: TRBV4-2
D gene: TRBD2
clone size: -
J gene: TRBJ2-1